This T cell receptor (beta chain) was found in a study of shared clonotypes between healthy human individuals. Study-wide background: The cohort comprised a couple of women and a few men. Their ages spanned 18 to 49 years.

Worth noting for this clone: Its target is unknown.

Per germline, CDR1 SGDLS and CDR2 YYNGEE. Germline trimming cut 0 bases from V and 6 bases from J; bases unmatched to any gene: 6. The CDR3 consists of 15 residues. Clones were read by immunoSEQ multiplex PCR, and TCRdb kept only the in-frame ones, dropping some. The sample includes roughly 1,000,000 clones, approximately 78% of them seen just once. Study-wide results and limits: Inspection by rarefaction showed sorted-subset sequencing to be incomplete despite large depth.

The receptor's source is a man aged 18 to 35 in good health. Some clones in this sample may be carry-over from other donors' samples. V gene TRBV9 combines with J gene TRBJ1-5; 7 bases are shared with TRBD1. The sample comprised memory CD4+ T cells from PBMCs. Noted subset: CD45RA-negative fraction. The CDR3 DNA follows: TGTGCCAGCAGCGTAGGCCAGGGGGAAGGTCAGCCCCAGCATTTT. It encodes CASSVGQGEGQPQHF. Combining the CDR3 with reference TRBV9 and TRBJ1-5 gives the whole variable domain DSGVTQTPKHLITATGQRVTLRCSPRSGDLSVYWYQQSLDQGLQFLIQYYNGEERAKGNILERFSAQQFPDLHSELNLSSLELGDSALYFCASSVGQGEGQPQHFGDGTRLSIL.